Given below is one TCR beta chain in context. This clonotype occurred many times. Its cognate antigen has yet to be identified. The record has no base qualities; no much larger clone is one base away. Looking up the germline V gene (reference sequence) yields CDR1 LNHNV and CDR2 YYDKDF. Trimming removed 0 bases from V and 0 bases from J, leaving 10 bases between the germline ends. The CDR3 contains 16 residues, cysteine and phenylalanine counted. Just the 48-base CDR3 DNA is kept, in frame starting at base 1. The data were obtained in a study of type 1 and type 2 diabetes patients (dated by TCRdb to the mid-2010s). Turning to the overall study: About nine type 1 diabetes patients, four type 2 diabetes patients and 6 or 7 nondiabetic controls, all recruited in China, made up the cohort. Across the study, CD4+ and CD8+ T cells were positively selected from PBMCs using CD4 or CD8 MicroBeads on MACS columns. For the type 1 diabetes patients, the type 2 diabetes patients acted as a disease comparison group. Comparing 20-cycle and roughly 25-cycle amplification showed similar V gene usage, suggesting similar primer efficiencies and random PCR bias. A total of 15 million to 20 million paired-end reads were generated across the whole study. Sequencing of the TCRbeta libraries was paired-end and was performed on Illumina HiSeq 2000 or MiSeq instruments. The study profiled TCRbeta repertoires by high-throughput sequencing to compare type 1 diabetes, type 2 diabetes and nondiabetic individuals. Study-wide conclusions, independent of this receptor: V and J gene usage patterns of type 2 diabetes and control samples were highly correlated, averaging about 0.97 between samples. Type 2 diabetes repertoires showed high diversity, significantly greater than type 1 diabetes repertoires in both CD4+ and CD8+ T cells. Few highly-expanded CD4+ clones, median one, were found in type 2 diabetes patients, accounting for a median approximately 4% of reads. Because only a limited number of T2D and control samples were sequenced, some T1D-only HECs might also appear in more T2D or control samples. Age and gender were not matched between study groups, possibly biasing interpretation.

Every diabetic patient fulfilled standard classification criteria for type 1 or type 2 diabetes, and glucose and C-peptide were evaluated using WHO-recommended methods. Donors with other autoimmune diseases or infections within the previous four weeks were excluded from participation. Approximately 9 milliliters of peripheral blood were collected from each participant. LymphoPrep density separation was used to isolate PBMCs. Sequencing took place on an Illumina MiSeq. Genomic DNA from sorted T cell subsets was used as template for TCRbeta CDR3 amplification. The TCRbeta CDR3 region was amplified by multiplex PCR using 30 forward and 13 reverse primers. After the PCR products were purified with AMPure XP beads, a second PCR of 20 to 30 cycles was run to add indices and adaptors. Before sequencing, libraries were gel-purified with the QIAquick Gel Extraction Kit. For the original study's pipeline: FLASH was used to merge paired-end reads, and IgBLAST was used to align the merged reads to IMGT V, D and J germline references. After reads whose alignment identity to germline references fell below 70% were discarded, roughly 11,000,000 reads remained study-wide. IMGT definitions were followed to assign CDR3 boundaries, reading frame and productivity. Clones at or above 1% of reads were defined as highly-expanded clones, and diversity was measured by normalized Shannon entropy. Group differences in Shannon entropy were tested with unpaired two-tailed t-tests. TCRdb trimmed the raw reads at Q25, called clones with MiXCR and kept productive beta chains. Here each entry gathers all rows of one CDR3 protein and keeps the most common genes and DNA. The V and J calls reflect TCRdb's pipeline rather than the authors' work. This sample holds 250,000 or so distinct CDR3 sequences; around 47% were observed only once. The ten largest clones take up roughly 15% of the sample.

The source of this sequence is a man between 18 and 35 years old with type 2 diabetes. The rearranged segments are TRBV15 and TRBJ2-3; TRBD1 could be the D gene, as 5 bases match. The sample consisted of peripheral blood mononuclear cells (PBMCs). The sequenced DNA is TGTGCCACCAGCAGAGATCCGACAGATAGCACAGATACGCAGTATTTT. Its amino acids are CATSRDPTDSTDTQYF.